This TCR beta chain was captured by sequencing in a study of graft-versus-host responses after intestinal transplantation. Study at large: Multivisceral, liver-intestinal, or isolated intestinal grafts were transplanted into recipients. Recipients across the board were started on anti-thymocyte globulin induction, then kept on tacrolimus and steroids for two to four years.

This table comes from immunoSEQ multiplex PCR, and its TCRdb copy is limited to in-frame clones, with some not included. The sample holds 80,000 to 100,000 clones, about nine tenths seen once. As regards this clone: Its antigen is as yet unknown.

Between the trimmed V and J ends, which lost 1 base and 3 bases, there was a span of 13 bases. This CDR3 is 16 amino acids long. Germline CDR1 and CDR2: SGHAT and FQNNGV. Whole-study findings and limits: Detection of GvH clones occurred in recipient marrow, and some had their first appearance in ileum or blood.

The sequenced sample was unstimulated CD4+ T cells sorted from spleen or lymph node cells, obtained before transplant. The rearrangement links TRBV11-2 to TRBJ1-5; maybe TRBD1 (5 bases). This TCR was recovered from a human donor who was the organ donor for an intestinal transplant. This chain's CDR3 is CASSLGRGVFNQPQHF. The CDR3 region has the DNA TGTGCCAGCAGCTTAGGACGGGGGGTCTTCAATCAGCCCCAGCATTTT.